This T cell receptor (beta chain) emerged from a study of blood T cells in healthy people across ages (dated by TCRdb to the mid-2010s). Some background on the complete study: In model experiments, template switching captured roughly one uniquely barcoded TCR beta cDNA molecule for every two T cells. The study measured age-related changes in TCR beta repertoire diversity using deep sequencing normalized with unique cDNA molecular identifiers. Four age groups were formed from the donors: young (average 16 years), middle-aged (approximately 40), aged (about 62) and long-lived (roughly 88). Donors of different ages were randomly distributed across sequencing lanes to avoid experimental bias. Using the same blood draw, the study looked at two additional independent replicas of 1 million unique cDNA reads for two donors, one aged 18 to 30 and the other aged 80 or older. Study-wide conclusions, independent of this receptor: Total diversity estimates from one million sequenced T cells were considered lower bounds and underestimates. Compared with the aged group, the long-lived group had more naive CD4+ T cells, fewer expanded clones and increased TCR diversity, a pattern suggesting age selection. Bulk unsorted PBMC profiling prevented conclusive comparison of naive and antigen-experienced compartments. Because donor CMV infection status was unknown, age-related changes in expanded clonotypes were potentially confounded. Observed TCR beta diversity per million T cells fell roughly linearly with age, and a significant reduction was already apparent by age roughly 40. Observed TCR beta diversity correlated strongly with the percentage of naive T cells measured by flow cytometry.

A note on this clonotype: It has no known antigen specificity. The input lacks base qualities; no much larger clone sits a single base away.

Systemically healthy Caucasian individuals from Russia, 35 to 50 in total and aged roughly 6 to 100 years, were included as donors. Each donor gave ten milliliters of peripheral blood, drawn into EDTA-treated Vacutainer tubes. Ficoll-Paque density-gradient centrifugation was used to isolate PBMCs, with at least 7 million per sample. Trizol reagent was used to extract total RNA from the PBMCs, yielding at least 6 micrograms per sample. The percentages of naive CD45RAhigh/CD27high T cells were determined by flow cytometry on a PBMC aliquot from every donor. Libraries were constructed by 5' RACE. The instrument was an Illumina HiSeq 2500. A second 7 to 11 cycle PCR used a sample-barcoded 5' primer and a J-beta primer mix. Each TCR beta cDNA molecule received a unique molecular identifier from a template-switch 5' adaptor carrying 12 random nucleotides. Each sample yielded at least 3 million CDR3-containing paired-end reads. First-strand cDNA was synthesized from all RNA with the Mint cDNA synthesis kit, primed by a TRBC-specific oligonucleotide. After uracil-DNA glycosylase treatment, a first 18-cycle PCR used universal primers M1SS and BC2_uni_R on all cDNA. Turning to the authors' computational methods: For normalization, 1 million high-quality reads, each with a distinct molecular identifier, were randomly selected from each sample. Instead of being binned into consensus sequences, reads that shared molecular identifiers were thrown out. MiTCR, run with a Q25 quality threshold and the strictest error-elimination algorithm, handled CDR3 identification, clonotype clustering and error correction. A nonparametric unseen species model with Euler transformation was used to estimate a lower bound on total TCR beta diversity. Starting from the raw public reads, TCRdb applied fastp trimming at Q25, assembled clones with MiXCR and retained in-frame beta chains. All rows with the same CDR3 protein become a single entry with the most common DNA and genes. The V and J calls come from TCRdb's annotation, not from the publication. For this sample the table gives 1,100,000 or so distinct CDR3 sequences, of which around 43% were detected only once. The ten largest clones represent approximately 17% of the sample.

Reading from cysteine to phenylalanine, the CDR3 counts 12 amino acids. Of all the DNA, just the CDR3 is kept, 36 bases in frame from base 1. CDR1 MNHNY and CDR2 SVGAGI were looked up in the germline V gene (reference sequence). Deletion took 10 bases off V and 2 bases off J, with a span of 11 bases between the germline ends. The sequencing sample was made of blood. The sequence derives from a woman aged 55-75 years in good health. Recombination connected TRBV6-6 to TRBJ1-1; perhaps TRBD1 is the D gene, with 5 bases matching. The DNA reads TGTGCCACCAGGGATGTAAACACTGAAGCTTTCTTT. Translated, it reads CATRDVNTEAFF.